The clone carrying this T cell receptor (beta chain) was detected only a few times. Produced via immunoSEQ multiplex PCR; TCRdb's table is partial and in-frame only. The sample lists some 82,000 clones; around 94% were seen once. The source of the sample is a study of technical replicates of blood from a handful of donors. The CDR3 spans 16 residues. Per the germline V gene, CDR1 is LGHNA and CDR2 is YNFKEQ. With 4 bases clipped from V and 5 bases from J, the junction kept 8 bases outside the gene matches. The TCR sequence derives from a human donor in good health. This rearrangement joins TRBV4-2 to TRBJ2-5; 12 bases agree with TRBD2. The sequenced sample was T cells isolated from PBMCs. CDR3 coding DNA: TGTGCCAGCAGCCCCCGGACTAGCGGGAACTCGGAGACCCAGTACTTC. Its protein is CASSPRTSGNSETQYF.